This entry lists 32 T cell receptor beta chains sequenced from one sample in a study of blood T cell repertoires in COVID-19. TCRdb keeps only in-frame clones here, not all; method: immunoSEQ multiplex PCR. This sample has about 360,000 clones, with roughly 90% found just once. Sequenced sample: PBMCs or T cells enriched from blood (not recorded which). The source of these receptors is a woman aged 40-49 years with acute COVID-19.

This clone was detected once. V is TRBV19 and J is TRBJ2-1, with 9 bases identical to TRBD1. The J segment lost 11 bases and the V segment lost 5 bases, leaving 7 bases of the junction unmatched. Looked up from germline, CDR1 is LNHDA and CDR2 is SQIVND (reference sequence). This CDR3 has 13 residues. The CDR3: CASSFGTGTQQFF. As DNA, the CDR3 is TGTGCCAGTAGTTTCGGGACAGGGACTCAGCAGTTCTTC.

This sequence joins TRBV7-9 and TRBJ2-7, with TRBD2 as a possible D gene (6 bases). V lost 1 base, J lost 3 bases, and 13 bases lay in between. CDR1 and CDR2 from the germline V gene are SEHNR and FQNEAQ (reference sequence). The CDR3 runs to 15 residues. CDR3 sequence (DNA): TGTGCCAGCAGCTTAGGGGCGGGGAAAGGCTACGAGCAGTACTTC. Protein product: CASSLGAGKGYEQYF.

The chain combines TRBV5-6 with TRBJ2-5; D is perhaps TRBD2 (5 bases). CDR3 length: 14 amino acids. Trimming pared 4 bases from V and 5 bases from J, leaving 15 bases between. Germline values: CDR1 SGHDT, CDR2 YYEEEE. The CDR3 nucleotides are TGTGCCAGCAGCCTCGGACTCTCGTGGGAGACCCAGTACTTC. Translation gives CASSLGLSWETQYF.

This rearrangement joins TRBV24-1 to TRBJ2-2; 8 nucleotides match TRBD1. The CDR3 consists of 16 residues. From germline, CDR1 is KGHDR and CDR2 SFDVKD. With 9 bases clipped from V and 6 bases from J, the junction kept 14 bases outside the gene matches. The CDR3 DNA reads TGTGCCACCGCAAGCTCACAGGGGGGTATCGCCGGGGAGCTGTTTTTT. Amino acids: CATASSQGGIAGELFF.

V gene TRBV6-5 combines with J gene TRBJ1-3; the D gene is possibly TRBD1 (6 bases). Per the germline V gene, CDR1 is MNHEY and CDR2 is SVGAGI. The CDR3 sequence is 13 residues long. Deletions cut 4 bases from V and 2 bases from J, with 6 bases between. CDR3 DNA sequence: TGTGCCAGCAGTTCAGGGGCTGGAAACACCATATATTTT. It specifies CASSSGAGNTIYF.

The chain has TRBV11-2 and TRBJ2-7; the D is unclear. The CDR3 runs 14 residues. Trimming removed 5 bases from V and 3 bases from J, with 14 bases in between. CDR1 and CDR2 from the germline V gene are SGHAT and FQNNGV. The chain's CDR3 is CASSPGSPLYEQYF. The CDR3 nucleotides read TGTGCCAGCAGCCCCGGTAGCCCCCTCTACGAGCAGTACTTC. The variable domain in full, with the rest retrieved from reference TRBV11-2 and TRBJ2-7, is EAGVAQSPRYKIIEKRQSVAFWCNPISGHATLYWYQQILGQGPKLLIQFQNNGVVDDSQLPKDRFSAERLKGVDSTLKIQPAKLEDSAVYLCASSPGSPLYEQYFGPGTRLTVT.

The chain links TRBV5-4 to TRBJ2-7; 7 positions agree with TRBD1. Germline CDR1 and CDR2: SGHNT and YYREEE (reference sequence). The CDR3 sequence is 14 residues long. J gave up 5 bases and V 2 bases, and 7 bases lay outside the gene matches. CDR3 in DNA: TGTGCCAGCAGCTTTCGACAGGGTAACAACGAGCAGTACTTC. Protein product: CASSFRQGNNEQYF. Using reference TRBV5-4 and TRBJ2-7 for the parts outside the CDR3, the full variable domain is ETGVTQSPTHLIKTRGQQVTLRCSSQSGHNTVSWYQQALGQGPQFIFQYYREEENGRGNFPPRFSGLQFPNYSSELNVNALELDDSALYLCASSFRQGNNEQYFGPGTRLTVT.

V and J are TRBV5-1 and TRBJ2-3; D is possibly TRBD1 (5 bases). There are 14 residues in the CDR3. V was clipped by 0 bases and J by 6 bases, with 11 bases between them. Germline V lookup: CDR1 SGHRS, CDR2 YFSETQ. The CDR3: CASSLEGYRDTQYF. CDR3 DNA sequence: TGCGCCAGCAGCTTGGAGGGGTATAGGGATACGCAGTATTTT.

V usage is TRBV7-8 and J usage is TRBJ2-7; 8 nucleotides agree with TRBD1. CDR3 length: 12 amino acids. Looked up from germline, CDR1 is SGHVS and CDR2 is FQNEAQ. V dropped 5 bases and J dropped 12; count of bases not matched to a gene: 9. The CDR3 DNA follows: TGTGCCAGCAGCCGGGACAGGCGACCGCCGTACTTC. It encodes CASSRDRRPPYF.

V and J are TRBV5-1 and TRBJ1-1; no definite D call. This CDR3 has 14 amino acids. The V gene's germline CDR1 is SGHRS and CDR2 YFSETQ. Deletions cut 3 bases from V and 0 bases from J, with 9 bases between. This CDR3 is CASSSSGLNTEAFF. CDR3 coding DNA: TGCGCCAGCAGCTCCTCGGGGTTGAACACTGAAGCTTTCTTT.

The gene calls are TRBV19 and TRBJ2-2, with a tentative D call TRBD2 (5 bases). V lost 3 bases, J lost 2 bases, and 10 bases lay in between. The CDR3 covers 15 residues. Per germline, CDR1 LNHDA and CDR2 SQIVND (reference sequence). The CDR3: CASSIWAGNTGELFF. CDR3 sequence (DNA): TGTGCCAGTAGTATCTGGGCGGGCAACACCGGGGAGCTGTTTTTT.

The chain couples TRBV7-6 to TRBJ2-7; 7 bases line up with TRBD1. This CDR3 region has 15 residues. CDR1 and CDR2 (germline): SGHVS, FNYEAQ. The trim removed 4 bases at V and 0 bases at J, leaving 6 bases unmatched. The DNA of the CDR3 is TGTGCCAGCAGCTCTACGAGGGACAGCTCCTACGAGCAGTACTTC. Its protein is CASSSTRDSSYEQYF.

This clone appeared a single time. The CDR3 spells CASSENRDTQYF. Here the CDR3 DNA reads TGCGCCAGCAGTGAGAATAGAGATACGCAGTATTTT. This sequence joins TRBV10-1 and TRBJ2-3; D unresolved. V dropped 2 bases and J dropped 5 bases, with 5 bases sitting between them. Germline assignment: CDR1 WNHNN and CDR2 SYGVQD (reference sequence). CDR3 length: 12 amino acids.

The V gene is TRBV24-1, the J gene TRBJ2-2; unclear D gene. CDR1 is KGHDR, CDR2 SFDVKD, per germline. The CDR3 loop spans 12 amino acids. V was shortened by 2 bases and J by 5 bases, with 2 bases between the two germline ends. The CDR3 DNA reads as TGTGCCACCAGTGATTCAACCGGGGAGCTGTTTTTT. Protein: CATSDSTGELFF.

The CDR3 protein is CASSLVGHNGYTF. The CDR3 nucleotides read TGTGCCAGCAGCTTAGTGGGACACAATGGCTACACCTTC. The chain combines TRBV7-2 with TRBJ1-2, with D perhaps matching TRBD1 (6 bases). This CDR3 has 13 residues. Trimming removed 1 base at V and 6 bases at J, with 9 bases between. Germline loops: CDR1 SGHTA, CDR2 FQGNSA.

CDR3 in amino acids: CASSTHREQVGYTF. The DNA for the CDR3 is TGTGCCAGCAGCACCCACAGGGAGCAAGTTGGCTACACCTTC. The chain is built from TRBV7-2 and TRBJ1-2, with a tentative D call TRBD1 (6 bases). Germline loops: CDR1 SGHTA, CDR2 FQGNSA. This CDR3 is built from 14 residues. With 5 bases removed from V and 7 bases from J, the gap between germline ends came to 17 bases.

CDR3 sequence reads: CSVEATDTQYF. The CDR3 DNA is TGCAGTGTCGAAGCTACAGATACGCAGTATTTT. The chain employs TRBV20-1 and TRBJ2-3; no reliable D call. Trimming removed 7 bases at V and 3 bases at J, with 8 bases between. CDR1 and CDR2 (germline): DFQATT, SNEGSKA (reference sequence). CDR3 length equals 11 residues.

The CDR3 region is CASSPPSMANEKLFF. The CDR3 nucleotides are TGTGCCAGCTCACCACCGAGTATGGCTAATGAAAAACTGTTTTTT. This chain links TRBV18 with TRBJ1-4; D unclear. The V gene's germline CDR1 is KGHSH and CDR2 LQKENI. This CDR3 is 15 amino acids long. V was shortened by 0 bases and J by 3 bases, with 8 bases between the two germline ends. The complete variable domain, with remaining parts taken from reference TRBV18 and TRBJ1-4, reads NAGVMQNPRHLVRRRGQEARLRCSPMKGHSHVYWYRQLPEEGLKFMVYLQKENIIDESGMPKERFSAEFPKEGPSILRIQQVVRGDSAAYFCASSPPSMANEKLFFGSGTQLSVL.

This clone came up once. The rearrangement uses TRBV6-5 and TRBJ1-1, with a possible D match to TRBD1 (5 bases). Germline V gene sequence: CDR1 MNHEY, CDR2 SVGAGI. CDR3 length: 13 residues. Trimming removed 7 bases from V and 5 bases from J, with 14 bases in between. The CDR3 reads CASTPGGGTEAFF. The CDR3 DNA reads as TGTGCCAGCACCCCCGGTGGGGGGACTGAAGCTTTCTTT.

The chain links TRBV28 to TRBJ1-5, with unresolved D. V gave up 7 bases and J gave up 2 bases, with 15 bases separating them. This CDR3 has 15 residues. Per the germline V gene, CDR1 is MDHEN and CDR2 is SYDVKM. CDR3 protein: CASTSVGVRNQPQHF. The CDR3 region has the DNA TGTGCCAGCACGTCCGTCGGAGTTCGCAATCAGCCCCAGCATTTT.

This clone is a singleton in its sample. Other DNA sequences in this sample translate to the same CDR3. V gene TRBV19 combines with J gene TRBJ1-5; TRBD1 is a possible D gene (6 bases). This CDR3 region has 14 residues. V lost 3 bases and J 7 bases, leaving 13 bases between the germline ends. Germline CDR1 reads LNHDA; CDR2 reads SQIVND (reference sequence). Written as DNA, the CDR3 is TGTGCCAGTAGTATGAGGGGGGGAGGACAGCCCCAGCATTTT. It codes for CASSMRGGGQPQHF.

The J gene is TRBJ1-4, the V gene TRBV5-4, with 7 bases that match TRBD1. Germline loops: CDR1 SGHNT, CDR2 YYREEE (reference sequence). Trimming cost V 4 bases and J 3 bases; bases outside gene matches: 6. The CDR3 is 15 residues long. In DNA form, the CDR3 reads TGTGCCAGCAGCCGGACAGGCGCTTCTAATGAAAAACTGTTTTTT. Protein: CASSRTGASNEKLFF.

This clone showed up just a few times. V gene TRBV2 combines with J gene TRBJ1-2; TRBD1 agrees at 8 bases. Germline values: CDR1 SNHLY, CDR2 FYNNEI. The junction had 5 bases not matched to a gene; V was cut back by 7 bases and J by 4 bases. CDR3 size: 13 residues. CDR3 in DNA: TGTGCCAGCACCGGACAGGGAGTCTATGGCTACACCTTC. Its protein product is CASTGQGVYGYTF.

The chain has TRBV30 and TRBJ2-2, with a possible D match to TRBD2 (6 bases). Deletions cut 8 bases from V and 0 bases from J, with 19 bases between. CDR3 size: 16 residues. Germline CDR1 and CDR2: GTSNPN and SVGIG (reference sequence). CDR3: CALTRDSPSNTGELFF. The CDR3 nucleotides are TGTGCCCTAACTCGGGACTCTCCCTCGAACACCGGGGAGCTGTTTTTT.

This clone appeared a single time. This chain joins TRBV6-2 or TRBV6-3 and TRBJ1-5, with TRBD1 matching 7 bases. The CDR3 covers 12 residues. The V and J ends lost 5 bases and 7 bases, in that order; junction bases with no gene match: 2. The germline V gene has CDR1 MNHEY and CDR2 SVGEGT. The CDR3 protein is CASSRQGQPQHF. DNA of the CDR3: TGTGCCAGCAGTCGACAGGGACAGCCCCAGCATTTT.

In this sample, this clone turned up once. This chain links TRBV6-5 with TRBJ1-1; D might be TRBD1 (6 bases). Germline V lookup: CDR1 MNHEY, CDR2 SVGAGI. The length of the CDR3 is 14 residues. V was cut by 6 bases and J by 6 bases, with 17 bases left in between. DNA for the CDR3: TGTGCCAGCAGCTTTGGGGGGGCCGGGGCTGAAGCTTTCTTT. Translation gives CASSFGGAGAEAFF.

The rearrangement uses TRBV7-9 and TRBJ2-4; no clear D. The CDR3 extends over 16 amino acids. V was trimmed by 4 bases and J by 0 bases, leaving 13 bases between them. Germline assignment: CDR1 SEHNR and CDR2 FQNEAQ (reference sequence). Here the CDR3 reads CASSSERHLAKNIQYF. The CDR3 coding sequence is TGTGCCAGCAGCTCAGAGAGGCATCTAGCCAAAAACATTCAGTACTTC. The full variable domain, rest sourced from reference TRBV7-9 and TRBJ2-4, is DTGVSQNPRHKITKRGQNVTFRCDPISEHNRLYWYRQTLGQGPEFLTYFQNEAQLEKSRLLSDRFSAERPKGSFSTLEIQRTEQGDSAMYLCASSSERHLAKNIQYFGAGTRLSVL.

The rearrangement joins TRBV27 to TRBJ2-5; 7 positions agree with TRBD2. The germline CDR1 and CDR2 sequences are MNHEY and SMNVEV (reference sequence). The CDR3 is made up of 15 amino acids. The V gene end was trimmed by 6 bases and the J gene end by 2 bases; junction bases not matched to a gene: 9. CDR3 DNA sequence: TGTGCCAGCAGCCGTCTGGGAGCGGGGCAAGAGACCCAGTACTTC. This encodes CASSRLGAGQETQYF.

The chain recombines TRBV4-1 with TRBJ1-1, with 9 bases aligning to TRBD1. V lost 4 bases, J lost 5 bases, and 8 bases stayed unmatched. Per germline, CDR1 MGHRA and CDR2 YSYEKL. The CDR3 sequence is 15 residues long. CDR3: CASSRPGQGRTEAFF. In DNA, the CDR3 is TGCGCCAGCAGCCGACCGGGACAGGGAAGGACTGAAGCTTTCTTT.

The chain is built from TRBV30 and TRBJ1-3; D is undetermined. Germline V lookup: CDR1 GTSNPN, CDR2 SVGIG (reference sequence). V gave up 0 bases and J gave up 0 bases, with 9 bases separating them. This CDR3 is 15 amino acids long. CDR3 region: CAWSVYSPSGNTIYF. CDR3 bases: TGTGCCTGGAGTGTTTACAGTCCCTCTGGAAACACCATATATTTT.

V gene TRBV5-8 combines with J gene TRBJ1-5; TRBD1 aligns across 10 bases. The junction had 7 bases not matched to a gene; V was cut back by 1 base and J by 6 bases. The CDR3 has 16 amino acids. The germline gives CDR1 SGHTS, CDR2 YDEGEE. CDR3 DNA sequence: TGTGCCAGCAGCTTGAGAGGGGGGACAGGGGTTCAGCCCCAGCATTTT. Translated, it gives CASSLRGGTGVQPQHF.

The gene calls are TRBV9 and TRBJ2-3; D is unclear. The CDR3 has 16 residues. Germline lookup yields CDR1 SGDLS and CDR2 YYNGEE. Trimming left V 0 bases short and J 0 bases short, with 11 bases between. CDR3 sequence: CASSVGPDSSTDTQYF. The CDR3 DNA is TGTGCCAGCAGCGTAGGTCCAGACTCTAGCACAGATACGCAGTATTTT. Drawing the rest from reference TRBV9 and TRBJ2-3, the complete variable domain is DSGVTQTPKHLITATGQRVTLRCSPRSGDLSVYWYQQSLDQGLQFLIQYYNGEERAKGNILERFSAQQFPDLHSELNLSSLELGDSALYFCASSVGPDSSTDTQYFGPGTRLTVL.